One sample yielded the 22 T cell receptor beta chains listed below, sequenced in a study of control samples from healthy donors and cancer patients. Some clones are missing from TCRdb's copy, which holds only in-frame ones; the method was immunoSEQ multiplex PCR. The sample includes about 150,000 clones, 93% seen only once; the top ten take 2% to 2.5%. The sequencing sample was made of blood. The receptors originated from a man aged 45-60 years in good health.

J is TRBJ1-2 and V is TRBV5-4; perhaps TRBD1 as D (6 bases). Germline CDR1 reads SGHNT; CDR2 reads YYREEE (reference sequence). V lost 4 bases and J 4 bases, leaving 14 bases between the germline ends. This CDR3 is built from 14 residues. CDR3 bases: TGTGCCAGCAGCCCGGGGGCCGCACTCTATGGCTACACCTTC. It yields the protein CASSPGAALYGYTF.

The chain couples TRBV6-4 to TRBJ2-3, with D unclear. The CDR3 contains 15 residues. With 0 bases removed from V and 0 bases from J, the gap between germline ends came to 7 bases. Germline V CDR1 and CDR2: MRHNA, SNTAGT. The CDR3: CASSDSAHSTDTQYF. The CDR3 DNA follows: TGTGCCAGCAGTGACTCTGCTCATAGCACAGATACGCAGTATTTT.

The chain couples TRBV27 to TRBJ2-7; TRBD1 matches 9 bases. With 4 bases clipped from V and 5 bases from J, the junction kept 12 bases outside the gene matches. The CDR3 length is 16 residues. The germline gives CDR1 MNHEY, CDR2 SMNVEV (reference sequence). CDR3 bases: TGTGCCAGCAGTTCCCCGATCCGGGACAGGGTCCACGAGCAGTACTTC. The encoded protein is CASSSPIRDRVHEQYF.

This chain joins TRBV4-1 and TRBJ1-2; 7 nucleotides align to TRBD1. With V trimmed by 2 bases and J by 6 bases, 12 bases remained unmatched. The CDR3 covers 16 residues. Germline V gene lookup returns CDR1 MGHRA and CDR2 YSYEKL. This CDR3 reads CASSQRSLRGSDGYTF. The CDR3 region has the DNA TGCGCCAGCAGCCAAAGATCTCTCAGGGGGTCCGATGGCTACACCTTC.

In DNA, the CDR3 is TGCAGTGCTAGTTTGGGGGTGACCTACGAGCAGTACTTC. Protein sequence: CSASLGVTYEQYF. V gene TRBV20-1 combines with J gene TRBJ2-7; D is tentatively TRBD1 or TRBD2 (5 bases each). The CDR3 sequence is 13 residues long. Germline CDR1 is DFQATT and CDR2 is SNEGSKA (reference sequence). Between the trimmed V and J ends, which lost 3 bases and 2 bases, there was a span of 11 bases.

The chain couples TRBV5-1 to TRBJ2-2, with 8 bases matching TRBD2. CDR1 and CDR2 from the germline V gene are SGHRS and YFSETQ. J lost 7 bases, V lost 4 bases, and 15 bases had no gene match. The CDR3 contains 17 residues. The CDR3 loop is CASSPRYERGLVGELFF. CDR3 DNA sequence: TGCGCCAGCAGCCCCCGTTACGAGCGGGGGTTGGTCGGGGAGCTGTTTTTT.

This sequence joins TRBV5-1 and TRBJ1-5; tentatively, D is TRBD1 (6 bases). The CDR3 covers 15 residues. Trimming removed 3 bases from V and 0 bases from J, with 10 bases in between. Germline CDR1 is SGHRS and CDR2 is YFSETQ. The chain's CDR3 is CASSYGTSSNQPQHF. CDR3 sequence (DNA): TGCGCCAGCAGCTACGGGACAAGTAGCAATCAGCCCCAGCATTTT.

V gene TRBV19 combines with J gene TRBJ2-2; 12 bases agree with TRBD2. Germline CDR1 LNHDA, CDR2 SQIVND (reference sequence). V was clipped by 6 bases and J by 6 bases; unmatched bases: 8. The CDR3 spans 16 residues. The CDR3, as DNA: TGTGCCAGTAGGTTTCCTAGCGGGAGGGCCTCCGGGGAGCTGTTTTTT. It specifies CASRFPSGRASGELFF.

V gene TRBV10-3 combines with J gene TRBJ1-1; no firm D call. Germline V lookup: CDR1 ENHRY, CDR2 SYGVKD. The CDR3 runs to 14 residues. Deletions cut 6 bases from V and 0 bases from J, with 11 bases between. CDR3: CAIRREPMNTEAFF. In DNA form, the CDR3 reads TGTGCCATCAGGAGGGAACCCATGAACACTGAAGCTTTCTTT.

The V gene is TRBV11-2, the J gene TRBJ1-1, with a possible D match to TRBD1 (6 bases). The CDR3 sequence is 14 residues long. Germline V CDR1 and CDR2: SGHAT, FQNNGV. V was cut by 5 bases and J by 4 bases, with 14 bases left in between. Here the CDR3 DNA reads TGTGCCAGCAGCCAACTCCAGGGGCCCACTGAAGCTTTCTTT. This codes for CASSQLQGPTEAFF.

CDR3: CASSESPNQPQHF. As DNA, the CDR3 is TGTGCCAGCAGTGAATCCCCTAATCAGCCCCAGCATTTT. V usage is TRBV25-1 and J usage is TRBJ1-5; D unclear. Germline V CDR1 and CDR2: MGHDK, SYGVNS. There are 13 residues in the CDR3. V was cut by 1 base and J by 4 bases, with 5 bases left in between.

The chain carries TRBV25-1 and TRBJ2-1; 13 bases are shared with TRBD2. CDR3 length equals 14 residues. V dropped 6 bases and J dropped 13; count of bases not matched to a gene: 9. Looked up from germline, CDR1 is MGHDK and CDR2 is SYGVNS. In nucleotides, the CDR3 is TGTGCCAGCAGCCTCCCCGGGACTAGCGGGAACCAGTTCTTC. This encodes CASSLPGTSGNQFF.

The DNA of the CDR3 is TGCGCCAGCAGTCAAGACAGGGGAGATAGGGAAAAACTGTTTTTT. It yields the protein CASSQDRGDREKLFF. V and J are TRBV23-1 and TRBJ1-4, with 8 bases fitting TRBD1. TRBV23-1 has ORF status, its function being uncertain. This CDR3 spans 15 amino acids. V trimming: 2 bases; J trimming: 8 bases; junction bases outside the gene matches: 7.

The chain couples TRBV30 to TRBJ2-3; D gene unclear. CDR1 is GTSNPN and CDR2 is SVGIG in the germline V gene (reference sequence). Between the trimmed V and J ends, which lost 4 bases and 6 bases, there was a span of 20 bases. This CDR3 has 15 residues. The CDR3 DNA reads TGTGCCTGGAAGAGGCCCGGCGGCCCTGAGGATACGCAGTATTTT. Amino acid sequence: CAWKRPGGPEDTQYF.

This clone was detected once. The rearrangement uses TRBV30 and TRBJ2-7, with TRBD2 matching 8 bases. V was clipped by 2 bases and J by 2 bases; unmatched bases: 14. This CDR3 has 17 residues. The V gene's germline CDR1 is GTSNPN and CDR2 SVGIG (reference sequence). The CDR3 nucleotides read TGTGCCTGGAGTAGATCCTCATTTGGCGGGAGGACCTACGAGCAGTACTTC. Amino acids: CAWSRSSFGGRTYEQYF.

Here the CDR3 DNA reads TGTGCCACCAGCAGCTCTGACTGGCCTAAGCATCAGCCCCAGCATTTT. Residues: CATSSSDWPKHQPQHF. This chain joins TRBV15 and TRBJ1-5, with D uncertain. V gave up 3 bases and J gave up 5 bases, with 17 bases separating them. Germline lookup yields CDR1 LNHNV and CDR2 YYDKDF (reference sequence). This CDR3 spans 16 amino acids.

The chain has TRBV5-1 and TRBJ1-6; no reliable D call. The CDR3 totals 14 residues. The V gene's germline CDR1 is SGHRS and CDR2 YFSETQ. V was cut by 4 bases and J by 0 bases, with 5 bases left in between. The CDR3 reads CASSASSYNSPLHF. CDR3 nucleotides: TGCGCCAGCAGCGCCAGCTCCTATAATTCACCCCTCCACTTT.

This clone was found once. The chain uses TRBV10-3 and TRBJ2-1; 14 bases map to TRBD2. Germline CDR1 reads ENHRY; CDR2 reads SYGVKD. This CDR3 has 15 residues. V gave up 9 bases and J gave up 8 bases; unmatched junction bases: 9. Written as DNA, the CDR3 is TGTGCCATACATCCGGGACTAGCGGGAGCCGATGAGCAGTTCTTC. This sequence encodes CAIHPGLAGADEQFF.

This chain uses TRBV12-3 or TRBV12-4 with TRBJ1-5; D is uncertain. V shed 3 bases and J shed 7 bases, with 10 bases lying between them. There are 13 residues in the CDR3. The CDR3 bases are TGTGCCAGCAGTTTCCGAAGCGGCCAGCCCCAGCATTTT. This sequence encodes CASSFRSGQPQHF.

The chain has TRBV9 and TRBJ2-2; unclear D gene. Trimming stripped 1 base from V and 0 bases from J, with 13 bases between. CDR1 is SGDLS, CDR2 YYNGEE, per germline. The CDR3 contains 17 residues. The CDR3 reads CASSVSRRLPNTGELFF. The CDR3 nucleotides read TGTGCCAGCAGCGTATCCCGCCGACTCCCGAACACCGGGGAGCTGTTTTTT.

The rearrangement uses TRBV5-1 and TRBJ2-3, with 8 positions matching TRBD2. Germline V CDR1 and CDR2: SGHRS, YFSETQ. V was pared by 2 bases and J by 4 bases, with 9 bases of the junction left unmatched. This CDR3 region has 16 residues. CDR3 loop: CASSLRLARGSDTQYF. The CDR3 nucleotides read TGCGCCAGCAGCTTACGACTAGCGCGGGGATCAGATACGCAGTATTTT.

V and J are TRBV3-1 (or the pseudogene TRBV3-2) and TRBJ1-1; no definite D call. The length of the CDR3 is 15 residues. Germline-derived CDR1 and CDR2 are LGHDT and YNNKEL (reference sequence). V was cut by 0 bases and J by 2 bases, with 10 bases left in between. The DNA of the CDR3 is TGTGCCAGCAGCCAAGAAAACCGTTTTAACACTGAAGCTTTCTTT. Amino acid sequence: CASSQENRFNTEAFF.